This record looks at one T cell receptor (beta chain) sequence and its context. Its antigen is undetermined. The record originates from a study of CD8 T cells in Susac syndrome. Findings of the study overall: Only a relatively small number of individuals were included in the TCR sequencing and HLA analysis.

Diagnostic criteria defined recently for definite or probable disease were met by the Susac syndrome patients. Bulk CD8+ and CD4+ cells came from magnetic negative isolation; CD8+ TEMRA by FACS. V lost 6 bases, J lost 6 bases, and 12 bases lay in between. This CDR3 comprises 13 residues. CDR1 and CDR2 from the germline V gene are KGHSH and LQKENI. RNA was extracted with the RNeasy kit, and a quantity of roughly 0.5 to 1 ug was reverse transcribed using random hexamers. TCRdb reprocessed the immunoSEQ multiplex PCR reads with MiXCR, giving one entry per CDR3 protein. The sample consists of around 85,000 distinct CDR3 sequences, approximately 95% of them appearing once.

The V and J genes are TRBV18 and TRBJ2-1; D unclear. The origin of this receptor is a human donor with Susac syndrome. Sequencing was carried out using CD8+ T cells from PBMCs. CDR3 in DNA: TGTGCCAGCTCCCGCCCCACCCTCAATGAGCAGTTCTTC. Amino acids: CASSRPTLNEQFF.